These T cell receptor beta chains were read from a single sample in a study of blood T cell repertoires in COVID-19. Clones were read by immunoSEQ multiplex PCR, and TCRdb kept only the in-frame ones, dropping some. This repertoire shows about 120,000 clones, 90% found once; its top ten account for 1.8%. Sequences were obtained from peripheral blood. The receptors stem from a human donor with active COVID-19. The donor label of this sample is uncertain. CDR3s include the opening cysteine and the closing phenylalanine or tryptophan. D genes are given only for firm matches. Clone size, where shown, is once, few, many, or a class for clones that have expanded.

d_gene,j_gene,abundance,len,v_gene,CDR3nt,CDR3aa
TRBD2,TRBJ2-1,.,15,TRBV6-2/TRBV6-3,TGTGCCAGCAGTTACGGGGGGGTTCCCTACAATGAGCAGTTCTTC,CASSYGGVPYNEQFF
.,TRBJ2-1,.,15,TRBV19,TGTGCCAGTACCGAGAGTCCGAGCTCCTACAATGAGCAGTTCTTC,CASTESPSSYNEQFF
TRBD1,TRBJ2-1,.,16,TRBV5-1,TGCGCCAGCAGCCTTAAGGGGGCCCCCACTTACAATGAGCAGTTCTTC,CASSLKGAPTYNEQFF
TRBD1,TRBJ2-3,.,17,TRBV10-1,TGCGCTTCCTCGCTCACAAAGCAGGGGGCCCGCACAGATACGCAGTATTTT,CASSLTKQGARTDTQYF
.,TRBJ1-1,.,15,TRBV5-6,TGTGCCAGCAGCTTTACGGGAAGATTGAACACTGAAGCTTTCTTT,CASSFTGRLNTEAFF
TRBD1,TRBJ2-1,.,15,TRBV19,TGTGCCAGTAAGTCGTCCGAGACAGGGAGCAATGAGCAGTTCTTC,CASKSSETGSNEQFF
.,TRBJ2-2,few,14,TRBV9,TGTGCCAGCCGAACAACAGGGAACACCGGGGAGCTGTTTTTT,CASRTTGNTGELFF
TRBD1,TRBJ1-1,.,14,TRBV19,TGTGCCAGTAGTATTCAGGGGGCCCTCACTGAAGCTTTCTTT,CASSIQGALTEAFF
TRBD2,TRBJ2-5,.,15,TRBV18,TGTGCCAGCTCATCTAGACTAGCGGTAATGGAGACCCAGTACTTC,CASSSRLAVMETQYF
.,TRBJ2-3,.,16,TRBV9,TGTGCCAGCAGCCCCCTTTTGGGGGGGGCGGTAGATACGCAGTATTTT,CASSPLLGGAVDTQYF
.,TRBJ2-1,.,15,TRBV29-1,TGCAGCGTTGATCGGTCGCGGGGGCCGTTTAGTGAGCAGTTCTTC,CSVDRSRGPFSEQFF
TRBD1,TRBJ2-2,.,14,TRBV11-3,TGTGCCAGCAGCCGGACAGGGAGGACCGGGGAGCTGTTTTTT,CASSRTGRTGELFF
.,TRBJ2-2,.,15,TRBV18,TGTGCCAGCTCACCTTCGACAGCAAACACCGGGGAGCTGTTTTTT,CASSPSTANTGELFF
.,TRBJ1-2,.,15,TRBV6-2/TRBV6-3,TGTGCCAGCAGTCTACTCACAGGGCCTAACTATGGCTACACCTTC,CASSLLTGPNYGYTF
.,TRBJ2-7,.,13,TRBV18,TGTGCCAGCTCACCATCGACAACCTACGAGCAGTACTTC,CASSPSTTYEQYF
.,TRBJ2-1,.,11,TRBV30,TGTGCCTGGAGTGTACTAGGAGAGCAGTTCTTC,CAWSVLGEQFF
TRBD2,TRBJ2-5,.,14,TRBV15,TGTGCCACCCTCCCATGGGCGGGAGAAGAGACCCAGTACTTC,CATLPWAGEETQYF
TRBD2,TRBJ2-5,.,16,TRBV18,TGTGCCAGCTCACCACCGGCGGGGGGGCTGAGCGAGACCCAGTACTTC,CASSPPAGGLSETQYF
TRBD1,TRBJ2-7,.,14,TRBV19,TGTGCCAGTAGTATAACGGGACAGCACTACGAGCAGTACTTC,CASSITGQHYEQYF
.,TRBJ1-2,.,13,TRBV20-1,TGCAGTGCTAGTGACCGCGTTAACTATGGCTACACCTTC,CSASDRVNYGYTF
TRBD1,TRBJ1-1,.,15,TRBV4-3,TGCGCCAGCAGCCAGTCCGGGACAGGGGACACTGAAGCTTTCTTT,CASSQSGTGDTEAFF
TRBD2,TRBJ2-5,once,15,TRBV9,TGTGCCAGCAGCGCAGGACTAGCGGGGACAGAGACCCAGTACTTC,CASSAGLAGTETQYF
.,TRBJ1-2,.,12,TRBV19,TGTGCCAGTATGCGGAGGAACTATGGCTACACCTTC,CASMRRNYGYTF
TRBD1,TRBJ1-4,.,14,TRBV19,TGTGCCAGTAGTGCCGACAGGGGATATGAAAAACTGTTTTTT,CASSADRGYEKLFF
.,TRBJ2-4,few,19,TRBV23-1,TGCGCCAGCAGTCGATCGTCTCAGATTCACTATATAGCCAAAAACATTCAGTACTTC,CASSRSSQIHYIAKNIQYF
.,TRBJ1-1,.,13,TRBV5-4,TGTGCCAGCAGCTTGCCAGCGGGCCGTGAAGCTTTCTTT,CASSLPAGREAFF